Detailed here is one TCR beta chain. The antigen is not known. This sample is drawn from a study of T cell clones after liver transplantation. For the study at large: Third-party-reactive TCRbeta sequences from pre-transplant mixed lymphocyte reactions served as antigen-independent comparators. Study-wide points: In a couple of subjects, few donor cells limited the measurable donor-reactive repertoire.

TCRdb's table, derived via immunoSEQ multiplex PCR, lists solely in-frame clones and lacks some. This table has under 15,000 clones, 70% to 85% appearing once. With V trimmed by 5 bases and J by 4 bases, 11 bases remained unmatched. The CDR3 runs 17 residues. CDR1 and CDR2 from the germline V gene are SGHDT and YYEEEE. The specimen comprised CD8+ T cells from blood, sampled at the 22-month timepoint. The chain joins TRBV5-6 to TRBJ2-1; 11 nucleotides line up with TRBD2. The TCR sequence derives from a human patient who received a liver transplant. Some T cells may trace back to the graft donor. The CDR3, as DNA: TGTGCCAGCAGTCCACCGACCGGGACTAGCGGTTACAATGAGCAGTTCTTC. Amino acid sequence: CASSPPTGTSGYNEQFF.